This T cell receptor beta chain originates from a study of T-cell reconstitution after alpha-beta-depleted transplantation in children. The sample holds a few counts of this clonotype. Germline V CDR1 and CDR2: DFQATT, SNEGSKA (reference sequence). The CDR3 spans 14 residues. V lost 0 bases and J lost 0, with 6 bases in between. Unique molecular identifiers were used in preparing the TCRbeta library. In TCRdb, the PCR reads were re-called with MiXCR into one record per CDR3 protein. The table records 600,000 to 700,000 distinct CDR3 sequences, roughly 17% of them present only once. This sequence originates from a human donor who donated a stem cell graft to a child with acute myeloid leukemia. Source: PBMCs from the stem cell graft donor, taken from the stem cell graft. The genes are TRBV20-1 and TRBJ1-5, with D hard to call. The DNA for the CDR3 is TGCAGTGCTAGAGATGGGGATAGCAATCAGCCCCAGCATTTT. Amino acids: CSARDGDSNQPQHF.